This T cell receptor (beta chain) came from a study of blood T cell repertoires in COVID-19. Study background: COVID-19 samples collected from the United States, Italy and Spain covered acute and convalescent phases. The analysed material was cDNA or gDNA that came from T cells, B-cell-depleted T cells, or PBMCs.

How the authors handled the data: Counts of nucleated cells, estimated from reference gene primer amplification, were obtained. Profiling relied on immunoSEQ multiplex PCR, and the TCRdb table lists in-frame clones only, not all of them. That table furnishes V, J and clone size, whereas the DNA furnished D and trimming. The data show roughly 170,000 clones, 88% seen once. Trimming removed 3 bases from V and 0 bases from J; junction bases left unmatched: 12. The CDR3 is made up of 17 amino acids. Germline V gene data show CDR1 as GTSNPN and CDR2 as SVGIG (reference sequence). The sequenced sample was peripheral blood. The chain couples TRBV30 to TRBJ1-1, with TRBD1 matching over 8 bases. The receptor was derived from a man aged 55 to 70 with acute or convalescent COVID-19. CDR3 bases: TGTGCCTGGAGGGCGACCCCCGGGACAGGCATGAACACTGAAGCTTTCTTT. This gives the protein CAWRATPGTGMNTEAFF.